Shown below are 17 T cell receptor beta chains from a single sample sequenced in a study of T cells in Graves' hyperthyroidism and ophthalmopathy. The source material, RNA transcripts, was used to amplify TCR beta CDR3 regions. Using the HTBI primer set, a first-round RT-PCR was run on the TCR CDR3. TCRdb re-called the multiplex PCR reads through MiXCR, storing one row per CDR3 protein. The table has roughly 300,000 distinct CDR3 sequences, 25% to 30% seen once; the top ten hold approximately 30%. Material for sequencing was blood. These receptors were obtained from a man aged 35-49 years with Graves' hyperthyroidism that later progressed to Graves' ophthalmopathy.

At least ten counts were recorded for this clonotype. The chain uses TRBV28 and TRBJ2-7; TRBD1 or TRBD2 may be the D gene (6 bases each). Trimming pared 5 bases from V and 0 bases from J, leaving 20 bases between. Germline V gene sequence: CDR1 MDHEN, CDR2 SYDVKM. The CDR3 loop spans 17 amino acids. Here the CDR3 reads CASSLGGGPLSSYEQYF. In DNA form, the CDR3 reads TGTGCCAGCAGTCTCGGAGGGGGGCCCCTAAGCTCCTACGAGCAGTACTTC.

This clonotype was detected many times. V usage is TRBV12-5 and J usage is TRBJ1-5; the D is unclear. Germline CDR1 LGHNT, CDR2 FRNRAP. This CDR3 comprises 13 residues. Between the trimmed V and J ends, which lost 6 bases and 6 bases, there was a span of 12 bases. The CDR3 spells CASGQAAGQPQHF. The CDR3 DNA is TGTGCTAGTGGCCAAGCCGCAGGTCAGCCCCAGCATTTT.

This clonotype appeared many times. The chain combines TRBV20-1 with TRBJ1-2, with D uncertain. Germline CDR1 DFQATT, CDR2 SNEGSKA (reference sequence). V gave up 1 base and J gave up 4 bases, with 16 bases separating them. The CDR3 spans 15 residues. CDR3 loop: CSARVKVSPAYGYTF. The CDR3 region has the DNA TGCAGTGCTAGAGTGAAGGTCTCTCCGGCCTATGGCTACACCTTC.

The rearrangement links TRBV12-3 or TRBV12-4 to TRBJ1-1, with a tentative D call TRBD1 (5 bases). The CDR3 contains 15 residues. Trimming stripped 6 bases from V and 5 bases from J, with 19 bases between. The CDR3 spells CASRPQQVKGTEAFF. Written as DNA, the CDR3 is TGTGCCAGCAGGCCACAACAGGTTAAGGGGACTGAAGCTTTCTTT.

The sample holds many counts of this clonotype. The chain carries TRBV10-3 and TRBJ2-7, with D perhaps matching TRBD2 (5 bases). Per germline, CDR1 ENHRY and CDR2 SYGVKD. The V gene lost 6 bases and the J gene lost 3 bases, with 12 bases spanning the gap. CDR3 length: 13 amino acids. This CDR3 is CAISTDGVYEQYF. CDR3 in DNA: TGTGCCATCAGCACGGACGGGGTCTACGAGCAGTACTTC.

In its sample, this clonotype was seen many times. The rearrangement links TRBV12-3 or TRBV12-4 to TRBJ2-6; D gene uncertain. The CDR3 extends over 15 amino acids. Trimming removed 3 bases from V and 0 bases from J, with 6 bases in between. The CDR3 DNA reads TGTGCCAGCAGTTTGGGGATCTCTGGGGCCAACGTCCTGACTTTC. It is translated as CASSLGISGANVLTF.

This clonotype was recorded many times. The CDR3 DNA sequence: TGCAGCGTTGTTCATCCGAACTATGGCTACACCTTC. The encoded protein is CSVVHPNYGYTF. This chain connects TRBV29-1 to TRBJ1-2; D remains ambiguous. Trimming pared 4 bases from V and 2 bases from J, leaving 8 bases between. CDR3 length equals 12 residues. Germline-derived CDR1 and CDR2 are SQVTM and ANQGSEA.

This clonotype has a count of ten or more. The rearrangement uses TRBV20-1 and TRBJ2-2, with D possibly being TRBD1 (7 bases). V was clipped by 4 bases and J by 6 bases, with 9 bases between them. The CDR3 contains 12 residues. Germline CDR1 is DFQATT and CDR2 is SNEGSKA (reference sequence). DNA for the CDR3: TGCAGTGCTACCAGGGGGGCCGGGGAGCTGTTTTTT. The encoded protein is CSATRGAGELFF.

The sample holds many counts of this clonotype. This rearrangement joins TRBV28 to TRBJ2-7; 7 bases agree with TRBD1. CDR1 is MDHEN, CDR2 SYDVKM, per germline. Trimming at V came to 6 bases and at J to 5 bases, leaving 13 bases not matched to a gene. The CDR3 totals 15 residues. The CDR3 DNA reads TGTGCCAGCAGAAACGACCGGGACAGTTGGGACGAGCAGTACTTC. This gives the protein CASRNDRDSWDEQYF.

The V call is TRBV2, the J call TRBJ2-5; 11 nucleotides agree with TRBD2. CDR1 is SNHLY, CDR2 FYNNEI, per germline. CDR3 length equals 16 residues. V lost 1 base and J lost 4; bases outside the gene matches: 5. CDR3 protein: CASSEVTSGAGETQYF. In DNA form, the CDR3 reads TGTGCCAGCAGTGAAGTGACTAGCGGGGCGGGAGAGACCCAGTACTTC.

This chain uses TRBV28 with TRBJ2-7; D is possibly TRBD2 (5 bases). Germline V gene sequence: CDR1 MDHEN, CDR2 SYDVKM. The CDR3 spans 13 residues. Trimming took off 5 bases at V and 5 bases at J, with 13 bases between the two ends. This CDR3 is CASSPSTTNEQYF. The DNA for the CDR3 is TGTGCCAGCAGTCCGAGCACGACTAACGAGCAGTACTTC.

This clonotype was counted at least ten times. DNA of the CDR3: TGTGCCAGCGAGCGGCGGGAGGTTATGAACACTGAAGCTTTCTTT. Translation gives CASERREVMNTEAFF. The genes are TRBV6-6 and TRBJ1-1; D gene ambiguous. V was cut by 8 bases and J by 0 bases, with 16 bases left in between. In germline, CDR1 is MNHNY, CDR2 SVGAGI (reference sequence). The CDR3 is 15 residues long.

Ten or more counts support this clonotype. This sequence joins TRBV19 and TRBJ2-3; D is perhaps TRBD2 (5 bases). V was pared by 8 bases and J by 6 bases, with 24 bases between. From germline, CDR1 is LNHDA and CDR2 SQIVND (reference sequence). CDR3 size: 16 residues. The chain's CDR3 is CASFQPGIEGVDTQYF. CDR3 DNA sequence: TGTGCCAGTTTTCAGCCCGGGATAGAGGGAGTCGATACGCAGTATTTT.

This chain uses TRBV28 with TRBJ1-2; the D is unclear. CDR1 is MDHEN, CDR2 SYDVKM, per germline. Deletions cut 7 bases from V and 3 bases from J, with 6 bases between. The CDR3 has 11 amino acids. CDR3: CASKIHYGYTF. The CDR3 DNA reads TGTGCCAGCAAGATACACTATGGCTACACCTTC.

Ten or more counts support this clonotype. This chain's CDR3 is CASTSRGSEHYEQYF. The CDR3 coding sequence is TGTGCCAGCACGAGTCGCGGGAGCGAACACTACGAGCAGTACTTC. The chain carries TRBV2 and TRBJ2-7; 7 positions match TRBD2. CDR1 is SNHLY and CDR2 is FYNNEI in the germline V gene. The CDR3 is 15 amino acids. V dropped 7 bases and J dropped 3; count of bases not matched to a gene: 12.

This clonotype was seen many times. The chain uses TRBV24-1 and TRBJ2-7, with 13 bases matching TRBD2. The CDR3 has 17 residues. Germline trimming cut 0 bases from V and 12 bases from J; bases unmatched to any gene: 13. The germline V gene has CDR1 KGHDR and CDR2 SFDVKD. CDR3: CATSDLRTSGSIEDLYF. The CDR3, as DNA: TGTGCCACCAGTGATTTGAGGACTAGCGGGAGTATCGAAGACTTGTACTTC.

This chain joins TRBV7-3 and TRBJ2-4; possible D gene TRBD1, 5 bases. The CDR3 loop spans 14 amino acids. V gave up 2 bases and J gave up 6 bases, with 11 bases separating them. Germline CDR1 SGHTA, CDR2 FQGTGA. CDR3 in DNA: TGTGCCAGCAGCTTAGGCAGGGTTGGAAACATTCAGTACTTC. Its translation: CASSLGRVGNIQYF.